This T cell receptor beta chain came from a study of OX40 agonist ivuxolimab in advanced cancers. Study information: Ivuxolimab was delivered to patients intravenously every 2 weeks at doses spanning 0.01 to 10 mg/kg.

Study results and limitations: In the 0.1 to 3.0 mg/kg range, CD4+ and CD8+ blood T cells had expanded clonally by week 6. The investigators did not determine what antigen specificity the expanded peripheral T cells had.

A word on this clone: Its specificity is not known.

The CDR3 contains 16 residues. CDR1 SGHVS and CDR2 FNYEAQ come from the germline V gene. Germline trimming cut 5 bases from V and 6 bases from J; bases unmatched to any gene: 15. Assay: immunoSEQ multiplex PCR; the TCRdb copy retains only in-frame clones and omits some. Of about 41,000 clones listed, approximately 87% are singletons. The timepoints at which blood was sampled were baseline, cycle 4 day 1, and cycle 7 day 1. The chain employs TRBV7-6 and TRBJ1-2; 7 bases are a match to TRBD1. The sequences come from CD4+ or CD8+ T cells sorted from blood, collected in a trial of the OX40 agonist ivuxolimab. The clonotype originates from an adult with an advanced solid tumor such as melanoma, head and neck, liver or kidney cancer. This chain's CDR3 is CASSPGTVPTWHGYTF. In DNA form, the CDR3 reads TGTGCCAGCAGCCCCGGGACAGTCCCAACCTGGCATGGCTACACCTTC.